The 7 T cell receptor beta chains below were found in one sample sequenced in a study of blood T cell repertoires in COVID-19. The data were produced by immunoSEQ multiplex PCR, yet TCRdb's version contains in-frame clones alone and is incomplete. The data hold 150,000 or so clones, with around 81% observed a single time. Sequencing used peripheral blood. The origin of the receptors is a man between 65 and 85 years old who had recovered from COVID-19.

This chain links TRBV7-6 with TRBJ1-4; 7 nucleotides agree with TRBD1. The junction had 12 bases not matched to a gene; V was cut back by 5 bases and J by 12 bases. The CDR3 is made up of 14 amino acids. The germline gives CDR1 SGHVS, CDR2 FNYEAQ. CDR3 DNA sequence: TGTGCCAGCAGCCTTACAGGGGACAAAAGGGAACTGTTTTTT. As protein: CASSLTGDKRELFF.

The chain is built from TRBV11-2 and TRBJ1-6, with D hard to call. Germline V gene data show CDR1 as SGHAT and CDR2 as FQNNGV. The V gene lost 2 bases and the J gene lost 0 bases, with 11 bases spanning the gap. This CDR3 has 17 residues. This chain's CDR3 is CASSLLRVPSYNSPLHF. The CDR3 coding sequence is TGTGCCAGCAGCTTATTGAGGGTCCCCTCCTATAATTCACCCCTCCACTTT.

The chain combines TRBV3-1 (or the pseudogene TRBV3-2) with TRBJ2-5; D remains ambiguous. This CDR3 region has 15 residues. Trimming took off 0 bases at V and 6 bases at J, with 14 bases between the two ends. The V gene's germline CDR1 is LGHDT and CDR2 YNNKEL (reference sequence). The CDR3 DNA sequence: TGTGCCAGCAGCCAAGAATTCCGCCTCAGGCAGACCCAGTACTTC. Its translation: CASSQEFRLRQTQYF.

In nucleotides, the CDR3 is TGCGCCAGCAGCTTGGGACAGGGCTCAGCTAATGAAAAACTGTTTTTT. Translation gives CASSLGQGSANEKLFF. The V call is TRBV5-1, the J call TRBJ1-4, with 7 bases aligning to TRBD1. Trimming took 0 bases from V and 3 from J; bases not matched to a gene: 5. Germline V gene data show CDR1 as SGHRS and CDR2 as YFSETQ. This CDR3 contains 16 residues.

The chain has TRBV11-3 and TRBJ2-5, with 7 bases lining up with TRBD2. The CDR3 runs 17 residues. Germline lookup yields CDR1 SGHNT and CDR2 YENEEA. Trimming removed 1 base from V and 0 bases from J; junction bases left unmatched: 8. As DNA, the CDR3 is TGTGCCAGCAGCTTAGGGGCGGCTAGCGGAAACCAAGAGACCCAGTACTTC. Its translation: CASSLGAASGNQETQYF.

The V gene is TRBV4-1, the J gene TRBJ2-3, with TRBD2 identical over 11 bases. J was trimmed by 4 bases and V by 2 bases; bases with no gene match: 5. Germline V gene lookup returns CDR1 MGHRA and CDR2 YSYEKL. This CDR3 region has 16 residues. CDR3 in DNA: TGCGCCAGCAGCCAACGGACTAGCGGGTCCGCAGATACGCAGTATTTT. It translates to CASSQRTSGSADTQYF.

The rearrangement links TRBV5-4 to TRBJ2-4; TRBD2 matches at 12 bases. The ends lost 5 bases at V and 7 bases at J; junction bases unmatched: 10. CDR1 and CDR2 (germline): SGHNT, YYREEE (reference sequence). The CDR3 spans 16 residues. DNA for the CDR3: TGTGCCAGCAGTTACGGGACTAGCGGGCTTGTGAACATTCAGTACTTC. This gives the protein CASSYGTSGLVNIQYF.